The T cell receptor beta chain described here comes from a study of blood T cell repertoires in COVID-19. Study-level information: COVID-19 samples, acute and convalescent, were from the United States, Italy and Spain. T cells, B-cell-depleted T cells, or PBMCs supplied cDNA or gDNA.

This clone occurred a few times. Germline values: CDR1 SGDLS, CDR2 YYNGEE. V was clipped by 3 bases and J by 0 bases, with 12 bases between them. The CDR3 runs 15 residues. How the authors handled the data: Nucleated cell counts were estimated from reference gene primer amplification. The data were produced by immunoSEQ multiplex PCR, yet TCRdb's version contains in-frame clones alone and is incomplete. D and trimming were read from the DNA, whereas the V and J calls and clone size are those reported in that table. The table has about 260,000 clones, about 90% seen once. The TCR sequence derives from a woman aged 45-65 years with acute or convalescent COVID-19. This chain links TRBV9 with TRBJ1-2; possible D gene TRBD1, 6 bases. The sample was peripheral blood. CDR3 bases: TGTGCCAGCAGCGGGCACCGGGACACTAACTATGGCTACACCTTC. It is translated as CASSGHRDTNYGYTF.